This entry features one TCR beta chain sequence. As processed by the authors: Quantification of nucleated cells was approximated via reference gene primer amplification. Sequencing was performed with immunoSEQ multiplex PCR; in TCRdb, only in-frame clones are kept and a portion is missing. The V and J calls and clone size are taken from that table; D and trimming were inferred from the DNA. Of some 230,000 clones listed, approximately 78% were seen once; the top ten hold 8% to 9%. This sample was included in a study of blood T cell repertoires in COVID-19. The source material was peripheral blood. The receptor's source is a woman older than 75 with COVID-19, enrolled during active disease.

CDR3 region: CASSSGGSGGYTF. The CDR3, as DNA: TGCGCCAGCAGCAGCGGGGGTAGTGGCGGCTACACCTTC. The genes are TRBV5-1 and TRBJ1-2, with TRBD1 as a possible D gene (5 bases). This CDR3 spans 13 amino acids. Deletions cut 4 bases from V and 8 bases from J, with 15 bases between. The V gene's germline CDR1 is SGHRS and CDR2 YFSETQ.